These T cell receptor beta chains were read from a single sample in a study of cytomegalovirus exposure and HLA in healthy donors. The protocol was immunoSEQ multiplex PCR, while the TCRdb copy is restricted to in-frame clones and leaves out a portion. This sample has just under 95,000 clones, with approximately 84% found just once. Sequencing was done on a sample of PBMCs. The source is a girl aged 2 to 9 in good health and CMV-seropositive. CDR3s include the opening cysteine and the closing phenylalanine or tryptophan. The D gene is left open where the match is weak. Rows give clone size only sometimes, using once, few, many, or a class for an expanded clone.

J,D,size,V,CDR3,DNA
TRBJ2-1,TRBD2,once,TRBV5-6,CASSSYPSGLYNEQFF,TGTGCCAGCAGCTCATACCCTAGCGGTCTATACAATGAGCAGTTCTTC
TRBJ1-1,-,-,TRBV10-3,CAISVQGKDTEAFF,TGTGCCATCAGTGTCCAGGGGAAGGACACTGAAGCTTTCTTT
TRBJ2-7,TRBD1,-,TRBV27,CASSFNGRGLEQYF,TGTGCCAGCAGTTTTAACGGCAGGGGGCTCGAGCAGTACTTC
TRBJ2-7,TRBD1,few,TRBV6-5,CASGEPGQGAFEQYF,TGTGCCAGCGGGGAGCCTGGACAGGGGGCTTTCGAGCAGTACTTC
TRBJ2-2,TRBD2,-,TRBV7-2,CASSSRTLLAGRVSGELFF,TGTGCCAGCAGCTCCCGGACATTACTAGCGGGAAGGGTTTCCGGGGAGCTGTTTTTT
TRBJ1-5,TRBD1,-,TRBV10-3,CAISDSDRGFNQPQHF,TGTGCCATCAGTGACTCTGACAGGGGATTTAATCAGCCCCAGCATTTT
TRBJ2-5,TRBD2,-,TRBV5-6,CASSPGTSRQQLKETQYF,TGTGCCAGCAGCCCGGGGACTAGTAGGCAGCAACTTAAAGAGACCCAGTACTTC
TRBJ1-5,-,few,TRBV5-1,CASSLEGNSNQPQHF,TGCGCCAGCAGCTTGGAGGGGAATAGCAATCAGCCCCAGCATTTT
TRBJ2-1,-,-,TRBV9,CASTREYRNNEQFF,TGTGCCAGCACACGGGAGTACCGGAACAATGAGCAGTTCTTC
TRBJ2-1,-,-,TRBV28,CASSLGSNEQFF,TGTGCCAGCAGTTTAGGTAGCAATGAGCAGTTCTTC
TRBJ1-2,TRBD1,-,TRBV7-2,CASSLRTGGNYGYTF,TGTGCCAGCAGTCTACGGACAGGGGGCAACTATGGCTACACCTTC
TRBJ2-7,TRBD2,once,TRBV5-1,CASSLDALGGYEQYF,TGCGCCAGCAGCTTGGACGCCCTGGGGGGGTACGAGCAGTACTTC